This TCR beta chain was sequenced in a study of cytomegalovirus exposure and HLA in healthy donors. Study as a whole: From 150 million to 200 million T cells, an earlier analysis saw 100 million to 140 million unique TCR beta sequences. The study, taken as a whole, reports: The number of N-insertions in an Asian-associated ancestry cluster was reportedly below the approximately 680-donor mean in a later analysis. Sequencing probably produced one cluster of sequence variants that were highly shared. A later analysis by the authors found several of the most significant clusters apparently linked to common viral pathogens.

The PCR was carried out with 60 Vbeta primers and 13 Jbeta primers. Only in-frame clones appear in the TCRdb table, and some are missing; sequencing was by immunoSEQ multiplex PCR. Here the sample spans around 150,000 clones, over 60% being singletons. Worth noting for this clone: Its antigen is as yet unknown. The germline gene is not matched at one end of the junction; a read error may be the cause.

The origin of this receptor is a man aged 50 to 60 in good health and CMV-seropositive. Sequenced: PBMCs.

CDR3 loop: CSSSLGPTGPRANYGYTF. In DNA form, the CDR3 reads TGTTCCAGCAGCTTAGGCCCCACAGGGCCGAGGGCTAACTATGGCTACACCTTC. The chain is built from TRBV7-9 and TRBJ1-2; D is perhaps TRBD1 (6 bases). The V gene's germline CDR1 is SEHNR and CDR2 FQNEAQ (reference sequence). The CDR3 consists of 18 residues.